This T cell receptor beta chain emerged from a study of spatial heterogeneity in lung cancer. Study-wide background: Raw sequencing reads included, on average, more than eight appearances of each unique TCR and UMI combination. Regarding the study as a whole: Circulating ubiquitous expanded tumor TCRs were observed more frequently at resection than at follow-up.

TCRdb processed the 5' RACE reads anew with MiXCR; each CDR3 protein has one entry. The data hold 60,000 to 80,000 distinct CDR3 sequences, with about 14% observed a single time. To note about this clonotype: The antigen is undetermined.

V shed 3 bases and J shed 0 bases, with 15 bases lying between them. Germline loops: CDR1 DFQATT, CDR2 SNEGSKA (reference sequence). This CDR3 has 15 amino acids. The time point is: sample taken at primary tumor resection. No cell sorting; template was whole RNA from tumor, lung tissue or PBMC. This TCR derives from a male donor with early-stage non-small cell lung cancer. The chain couples TRBV20-1 to TRBJ2-7; D is ambiguous. This material consisted of PBMCs, taken at surgery. Written as DNA, the CDR3 is TGCAGTGCTAGTAAGTTGATGGAGCGCTCCTACGAGCAGTACTTC. This translates into CSASKLMERSYEQYF.